In its sample, the clone carrying this T cell receptor beta chain was seen once. The table came from immunoSEQ multiplex PCR; TCRdb's copy has only in-frame clones and leaves some out. The repertoire holds fewer than 300,000 clones, with 65% to 90% as singletons. The data originate from a study of blood T cell repertoires in COVID-19. At the level of the study: Nucleic acid was either cDNA or gDNA, and it came from T cells, B-cell-depleted T cells, or PBMCs.

Specimen: peripheral blood. The sequence derives from a human donor in a cohort sampled during active COVID-19.

The CDR3 spells CASSYRGQGYGYTF. The CDR3 DNA sequence: TGTGCCAGCAGTTACAGGGGGCAGGGCTATGGCTACACCTTC. This sequence joins TRBV6-5 and TRBJ1-2; 7 bases are a match to TRBD1. The ends lost 2 bases at V and 4 bases at J; junction bases unmatched: 4. The CDR3 is made up of 14 amino acids. Per germline, CDR1 MNHEY and CDR2 SVGAGI.